A selection of T cell receptor beta chains follows, all from one sample in a study of shared clonotypes between healthy human individuals. The table came from immunoSEQ multiplex PCR; TCRdb's copy has only in-frame clones and leaves some out. Of around 2,000,000 clones detected, about 95% appear once; the ten largest clones hold around 1.1%. Sequencing used naive CD8+ T cells sorted from blood. The receptors shown here come from a man between 18 and 35 years old in good health. CDR3s include the opening cysteine and the closing phenylalanine or tryptophan. D genes are given only for firm matches. The size of a clone is reported for some rows only, either as once, few or many, or as a class for expanded clones.

>TRBV5-4|TRBJ2-1|TRBD2|once
CASTLEAGGRPPEQFF
TGTGCCAGCACCTTGGAAGCGGGAGGGAGGCCACCTGAGCAGTTCTTC
>TRBV7-3|TRBJ2-3|TRBD2|-
CASSAHLAGGLGDTQYF
TGTGCCAGCAGCGCCCATCTAGCGGGGGGGCTAGGAGATACGCAGTATTTT
>TRBV28|TRBJ1-1|TRBD1|-
CASSPNAGGENEAFF
TGTGCCAGCAGCCCAAACGCAGGGGGCGAAAATGAAGCTTTCTTT
>TRBV6-5|TRBJ1-1|-|-
CASSYEGEAMNTEAFF
TGTGCCAGCAGTTACGAGGGGGAGGCGATGAACACTGAAGCTTTCTTT
>TRBV23-1|TRBJ2-7|-|-
CASSRFLCIRAGYGLYEQYF
TGCGCCAGCAGTCGTTTCTTATGTATCCGGGCGGGATACGGCCTCTACGAGCAGTACTTC
>TRBV29-1|TRBJ2-1|TRBD2|-
CSVELAGYNEQFF
TGCAGCGTTGAGCTAGCGGGATACAATGAGCAGTTCTTC
>TRBV27|TRBJ2-2|-|-
CASTSPITGELFF
TGTGCCAGCACGAGTCCGATCACCGGGGAGCTGTTTTTT
>TRBV4-3|TRBJ1-2|-|-
CASSQVGSSGGYTF
TGCGCCAGCAGCCAAGTGGGGAGTTCGGGCGGCTACACCTTC
>TRBV27|TRBJ2-7|-|-
CASSLRAGAHEQYF
TGTGCCAGCAGTTTAAGGGCAGGGGCACACGAGCAGTACTTC
>TRBV28|TRBJ2-3|-|-
CASSFSPRDTQYF
TGTGCCAGCAGTTTTTCCCCTAGGGATACGCAGTATTTT
>TRBV5-6|TRBJ2-7|TRBD1|-
CASGRDRGYEQYF
TGTGCCAGCGGCAGGGACAGGGGTTACGAGCAGTACTTC
>TRBV6-1|TRBJ2-7|-|-
CASKGPGRSGEQYF
TGTGCCAGCAAGGGTCCGGGAAGGTCAGGCGAGCAGTACTTC
>TRBV28|TRBJ2-5|-|-
CASSLGETQYF
TGTGCCAGCAGTTTGGGGGAGACCCAGTACTTC
>TRBV30|TRBJ1-1|-|-
CAWSRGQASNTEAFF
TGTGCCTGGAGTAGGGGCCAGGCCTCGAACACTGAAGCTTTCTTT
>TRBV7-8|TRBJ2-2|-|-
CASREAEGAEGGELFF
TGTGCCAGCAGGGAGGCTGAAGGGGCGGAGGGCGGGGAGCTGTTTTTT
>TRBV30|TRBJ2-2|TRBD1|once
CAWTEIQGGGLFF
TGTGCCTGGACTGAGATACAGGGGGGTGGGCTGTTTTTT
>TRBV7-9|TRBJ1-1|-|few
CASSRAGGQGNTEAFF
TGTGCCAGCAGCCGTGCGGGCGGGCAGGGAAACACTGAAGCTTTCTTT
>TRBV11-2|TRBJ1-1|TRBD1|-
CASSILTGGYTEAFF
TGTGCCAGCAGCATCCTTACAGGGGGGTACACTGAAGCTTTCTTT
>TRBV7-3|TRBJ2-1|TRBD2|-
CASSSRTSGAYNEQFF
TGTGCCAGCAGCTCCCGGACTAGCGGTGCCTACAATGAGCAGTTCTTC
>TRBV7-9|TRBJ2-2|TRBD2|once
CASSSTLAVGLAGELFF
TGTGCCAGCAGCTCAACACTAGCGGTGGGTCTCGCCGGGGAGCTGTTTTTT
>TRBV5-6|TRBJ1-1|-|-
CASSRQVSTEAFF
TGTGCCAGCAGCAGACAGGTTAGCACTGAAGCTTTCTTT
>TRBV4-1|TRBJ1-5|-|-
CASSQVEAGHSNQPQHF
TGCGCCAGCAGCCAAGTTGAGGCAGGCCATAGCAATCAGCCCCAGCATTTT
>TRBV5-4|TRBJ2-3|TRBD2|-
CASSVLGLAGGPGMDTQYF
TGTGCCAGCAGTGTCCTAGGACTAGCGGGAGGGCCTGGTATGGATACGCAGTATTTT
>TRBV19|TRBJ2-3|TRBD2|-
CASSMSGSSDTQYF
TGTGCCAGTAGTATGAGCGGGAGCTCAGATACGCAGTATTTT
>TRBV11-3|TRBJ2-7|-|-
CASNLLSKEQYF
TGTGCCAGCAACCTCCTCTCTAAAGAGCAGTACTTC
>TRBV4-3|TRBJ2-7|TRBD2|-
CASSQGWSSGVSYEQYF
TGCGCCAGCAGCCAAGGGTGGTCTAGCGGGGTCTCCTACGAGCAGTACTTC
>TRBV4-3|TRBJ2-1|-|-
CASSPLLGIKPNEQFF
TGCGCCAGCAGCCCTCTACTGGGCATAAAGCCCAATGAGCAGTTCTTC
>TRBV29-1|TRBJ2-5|TRBD1|once
CSVAGGTGGPAGKTQYF
TGCAGCGTTGCAGGCGGGACAGGGGGCCCTGCAGGAAAGACCCAGTACTTC
>TRBV19|TRBJ2-1|-|-
CASSIDTGTYDEQFF
TGTGCCAGTAGTATAGATACAGGGACCTACGATGAGCAGTTCTTC
>TRBV4-3|TRBJ2-7|-|-
CASSQGRGFYEQYF
TGCGCCAGCAGCCAAGGGAGGGGGTTCTACGAGCAGTACTTC
>TRBV7-2|TRBJ2-7|TRBD1|once
CASSLAPSGQAFDGEYF
TGTGCCAGCAGCTTAGCACCCTCGGGACAGGCCTTTGATGGCGAGTACTTC
>TRBV27|TRBJ1-2|TRBD1|-
CASSWQGGSYGYTF
TGTGCCAGCAGTTGGCAGGGGGGAAGCTATGGCTACACCTTC
>TRBV10-3|TRBJ2-7|TRBD2|-
CAISERGGFYEQYF
TGTGCCATCAGTGAGCGGGGGGGTTTCTACGAGCAGTACTTC
>TRBV5-8|TRBJ1-4|TRBD1|-
CASSPTGSNEKLFF
TGTGCCAGCAGCCCGACAGGGAGTAATGAAAAACTGTTTTTT
>TRBV5-1|TRBJ2-7|-|-
CASSLLDNYEQYF
TGCGCCAGCAGCTTGTTAGACAACTACGAGCAGTACTTC
>TRBV5-1|TRBJ2-3|-|-
CASYDLDTQYF
TGCGCCAGCTACGACCTAGATACGCAGTATTTT
>TRBV9|TRBJ2-2|TRBD1|-
CASSVNPETGDLTGELFF
TGTGCCAGCAGCGTAAATCCGGAGACAGGGGACCTTACCGGGGAGCTGTTTTTT
>TRBV7-2|TRBJ1-1|-|-
CASSPGPMNTEAFF
TGTGCCAGCAGCCCGGGCCCCATGAACACTGAAGCTTTCTTT
>TRBV7-9|TRBJ2-6|-|once
CASGVPPSGANVLTF
TGTGCCAGCGGGGTGCCCCCTTCTGGGGCCAACGTCCTGACTTTC
>TRBV5-1|TRBJ2-2|-|-
CASSFVSGELFF
TGCGCCAGCAGCTTTGTCTCCGGGGAGCTGTTTTTT
>TRBV6-6|TRBJ2-3|TRBD2|-
CASTRLAPGTDTQYF
TGTGCCAGCACCAGACTAGCGCCAGGGACAGATACGCAGTATTTT
>TRBV19|TRBJ2-2|TRBD2|-
CASSNGLAGTGELFF
TGTGCCAGTAGTAACGGACTAGCGGGCACCGGGGAGCTGTTTTTT
>TRBV7-9|TRBJ2-7|TRBD2|-
CASSPGGAGFYEQYF
TGTGCCAGCAGCCCGGGGGGGGCAGGATTCTACGAGCAGTACTTC
>TRBV19|TRBJ1-1|TRBD1|-
CASSTQGFGTEAFF
TGTGCCAGTAGTACACAGGGGTTCGGGACTGAAGCTTTCTTT
>TRBV2|TRBJ1-5|-|-
CASSEGLNQPQHF
TGTGCCAGCAGTGAGGGGTTAAATCAGCCCCAGCATTTT
>TRBV27|TRBJ2-3|TRBD2|-
CASSLAGGSVDTQYF
TGTGCCAGCAGTCTAGCGGGGGGTTCTGTGGATACGCAGTATTTT
>TRBV28|TRBJ2-1|-|-
CASSLMTSYNEQFF
TGTGCCAGCAGTTTAATGACATCCTACAATGAGCAGTTCTTC
>TRBV28|TRBJ2-3|TRBD2|-
CASSPAGDTDTQYF
TGTGCCAGCAGTCCCGCGGGGGACACAGATACGCAGTATTTT
>TRBV27|TRBJ2-7|-|-
CASSLRQGLYEQYF
TGTGCCAGCAGTTTAAGGCAGGGGCTCTACGAGCAGTACTTC
>TRBV9|TRBJ2-5|-|-
CASSVDGRQSETQYF
TGTGCCAGCAGCGTAGATGGCCGACAATCGGAGACCCAGTACTTC
>TRBV11-3|TRBJ2-1|-|-
CASSYGGVDNEQFF
TGTGCCAGCAGCTATGGCGGGGTGGACAATGAGCAGTTCTTC
>TRBV19|TRBJ2-7|TRBD1|few
CASTRTGYWEQYF
TGTGCCAGTACCCGGACAGGGTATTGGGAGCAGTACTTC
>TRBV7-9|TRBJ2-7|-|-
CASSPPSAYEQYF
TGTGCCAGCAGCCCTCCCAGCGCGTACGAGCAGTACTTC
>TRBV2|TRBJ1-1|-|-
CASTGGSEAFF
TGTGCCAGCACCGGGGGGTCTGAAGCTTTCTTT
>TRBV27|TRBJ2-3|-|-
CASSHYGGLDTQYF
TGTGCCAGCAGTCATTACGGGGGGCTGGATACGCAGTATTTT
>TRBV30|TRBJ2-3|-|-
CAWSVGGSSTDTQYF
TGTGCCTGGAGTGTTGGAGGGAGCAGCACAGATACGCAGTATTTT
>TRBV7-5|TRBJ2-2|-|-
CARTGTGVTGELFF
TGTGCCAGAACCGGGACAGGGGTCACCGGGGAGCTGTTTTTT
>TRBV30|TRBJ2-5|-|-
CAWSVDWEGLLGETQYF
TGTGCCTGGAGTGTAGACTGGGAAGGGCTCCTCGGAGAGACCCAGTACTTC